The 20 T cell receptor beta chains below all came from one sample that was sequenced in a study of T cells after yellow fever vaccination (dated by TCRdb to about 2019). This specimen's treatment or condition label, interpreted: live attenuated yellow fever vaccine strain. To prepare the library, 5' RACE was applied. The listed sequencing device is Illumina HiSeq 2500. TCRdb took the public reads, trimmed them with fastp at Q25, ran MiXCR for clone calling and kept in-frame beta chains. All rows with the same CDR3 protein become a single entry with the most common DNA and genes. For this sample there are just under 600,000 distinct CDR3 sequences; approximately 13% appear just once. Roughly 13% of the sample comes from the top ten. The material was PBMCs, obtained on the day of the yellow fever booster vaccination. These receptor sequences come from a man aged 25 to 40 who received the YFV17D yellow fever vaccine.

The chain couples TRBV10-2 to TRBJ2-1; a weak D match, TRBD2 (6 bases). V lost 6 bases, J lost 6 bases, and 12 bases lay in between. Germline V lookup: CDR1 WSHSY, CDR2 SAAADI. The CDR3 has 13 amino acids. The CDR3 protein is CASRSGLPNEQFF. DNA for the CDR3: TGCGCCAGCAGATCGGGACTTCCCAATGAGCAGTTCTTC.

The V call is TRBV6-1, the J call TRBJ1-4; D ambiguous. CDR3 length: 14 amino acids. V was trimmed by 9 bases and J by 0 bases, leaving 11 bases between them. Germline lookup yields CDR1 MNHNS and CDR2 SASEGT. CDR3 sequence reads: CASRWQATNEKLFF. CDR3 nucleotides: TGTGCCAGTCGGTGGCAGGCAACTAATGAAAAACTGTTTTTT.

This clonotype was counted at least ten times. The V gene is TRBV6-2 or TRBV6-3, the J gene TRBJ1-2; D is perhaps TRBD1 (6 bases). The CDR3 is 13 residues long. Trimming took off 6 bases at V and 4 bases at J, with 12 bases between the two ends. CDR1 is MNHEY, CDR2 SVGEGT, per germline. CDR3: CASSSGQRYGYTF. The CDR3 DNA reads as TGTGCCAGCAGCTCTGGACAGCGCTATGGCTACACCTTC.

This clonotype appeared many times. The V gene is TRBV4-3, the J gene TRBJ2-6; possible D gene TRBD2, 6 bases. Trimming left V 5 bases short and J 0 bases short, with 17 bases between. Germline V gene lookup returns CDR1 LGHNA and CDR2 YSLEER. The CDR3 extends over 18 amino acids. The CDR3 reads CASSFGTATSSGANVLTF. DNA for the CDR3: TGCGCCAGCAGCTTTGGGACTGCTACCTCCTCTGGGGCCAACGTCCTGACTTTC.

This clonotype was seen ten or more times. The rearrangement links TRBV18 to TRBJ1-1; no firm D call. The CDR3 sequence is 13 residues long. Per germline, CDR1 KGHSH and CDR2 LQKENI. With 6 bases removed from V and 2 bases from J, the gap between germline ends came to 10 bases. The CDR3 nucleotides are TGTGCCAGCTCGACCCGAACCAACACTGAAGCTTTCTTT. Amino acids: CASSTRTNTEAFF. Full variable domain (outside the CDR3, taken from reference TRBV18 and TRBJ1-1): NAGVMQNPRHLVRRRGQEARLRCSPMKGHSHVYWYRQLPEEGLKFMVYLQKENIIDESGMPKERFSAEFPKEGPSILRIQQVVRGDSAAYFCASSTRTNTEAFFGQGTRLTVV.

The chain recombines TRBV7-8 with TRBJ2-3, with TRBD2 as a possible D gene (6 bases). CDR1 is SGHVS and CDR2 is FQNEAQ in the germline V gene. V shed 1 base and J shed 1 base, with 15 bases lying between them. The CDR3 runs 17 residues. In DNA, the CDR3 is TGTGCCAGCAGCTTAGTGGAGAGGACTATAGGCACAGATACGCAGTATTTT. Protein sequence: CASSLVERTIGTDTQYF.

This clonotype was seen a few times. J is TRBJ2-1 and V is TRBV2, with 9 positions matching TRBD2. Germline trimming cut 2 bases from V and 6 bases from J; bases unmatched to any gene: 8. Germline assignment: CDR1 SNHLY and CDR2 FYNNEI. This CDR3 has 16 amino acids. CDR3: CASSERATSGVNEQFF. The CDR3 DNA is TGTGCCAGCAGTGAAAGAGCGACTAGCGGTGTCAATGAGCAGTTCTTC. Using reference TRBV2 and TRBJ2-1 for the parts outside the CDR3, the full variable domain is EPEVTQTPSHQVTQMGQEVILRCVPISNHLYFYWYRQILGQKVEFLVSFYNNEISEKSEIFDDQFSVERPDGSNFTLKIRSTKLEDSAMYFCASSERATSGVNEQFFGPGTRLTVL.

This clonotype was recorded a few times. This chain connects TRBV10-3 to TRBJ2-7; 9 nucleotides align to TRBD2. Germline trimming cut 8 bases from V and 4 bases from J; bases unmatched to any gene: 6. Germline V gene sequence: CDR1 ENHRY, CDR2 SYGVKD. This CDR3 spans 13 amino acids. CDR3 amino acids: CAILASGNYEQYF. The CDR3 DNA reads as TGTGCCATCTTGGCTAGCGGGAATTACGAGCAGTACTTC.

The sample holds a few counts of this clonotype. This rearrangement joins TRBV9 to TRBJ2-4; TRBD1 or TRBD2 may be the D gene (6 bases each). Germline V lookup: CDR1 SGDLS, CDR2 YYNGEE. V was shortened by 2 bases and J by 15 bases, with 21 bases between the two germline ends. The CDR3 has 14 residues. CDR3 region: CASSVDGGQLGLYF. The CDR3 DNA reads as TGTGCCAGCAGCGTGGATGGGGGGCAATTGGGACTGTACTTC.

This clonotype was observed a handful of times. V is TRBV5-5 and J is TRBJ2-2; either TRBD1 or TRBD2 may fit D (5 bases each). Per germline, CDR1 SGHKS and CDR2 YYEKEE (reference sequence). CDR3 length equals 14 residues. V was cut by 0 bases and J by 6 bases, with 9 bases left in between. CDR3 in amino acids: CASSLDPGPGELFF. In DNA form, the CDR3 reads TGTGCCAGCAGCTTGGACCCGGGACCCGGGGAGCTGTTTTTT.

The chain recombines TRBV7-2 with TRBJ2-3, with D unclear. CDR1 is SGHTA and CDR2 is FQGNSA in the germline V gene. CDR3 size: 11 residues. The ends were cut back, 3 bases at V and 8 bases at J, with 6 bases in the middle. The chain's CDR3 is CASSFEVTQYF. The CDR3 DNA reads as TGTGCCAGCAGCTTCGAGGTTACGCAGTATTTT.

V gene TRBV5-4 combines with J gene TRBJ2-3, with D possibly being TRBD1 (6 bases). Germline CDR1 reads SGHNT; CDR2 reads YYREEE (reference sequence). V was shortened by 0 bases and J by 1 base, with 12 bases between the two germline ends. The CDR3 is 16 residues long. Here the CDR3 DNA reads TGTGCCAGCAGCTTGGCTACAGGGCGTCGCACAGATACGCAGTATTTT. Protein: CASSLATGRRTDTQYF.

The chain employs TRBV12-3 or TRBV12-4 and TRBJ2-5; the match to TRBD2 covers 8 bases. With V trimmed by 6 bases and J by 4 bases, 10 bases remained unmatched. This CDR3 has 15 residues. CDR3 in DNA: TGTGCCAGCAGAACTAGCGGCCTAGGGGGAGAGACCCAGTACTTC. Its protein is CASRTSGLGGETQYF.

The chain uses TRBV20-1 and TRBJ2-3, with D tentatively TRBD2 (6 bases). Trimming left V 8 bases short and J 1 base short, with 19 bases between. Germline V gene data show CDR1 as DFQATT and CDR2 as SNEGSKA (reference sequence). The CDR3 has 15 residues. This chain's CDR3 is CSTFRPGEGTDTQYF. DNA of the CDR3: TGCAGTACCTTCCGGCCGGGAGAGGGCACAGATACGCAGTATTTT.

The chain couples TRBV5-6 to TRBJ2-6; the D gene is possibly TRBD1 (5 bases). Germline V gene data show CDR1 as SGHDT and CDR2 as YYEEEE. Trimming cost V 2 bases and J 0 bases, with 12 bases left between them. The CDR3 is made up of 17 amino acids. CDR3 amino acids: CASSFQGPRSGANVLTF. The DNA for the CDR3 is TGTGCCAGCAGCTTCCAGGGCCCCCGCTCTGGGGCCAACGTCCTGACTTTC.

The chain has TRBV12-3 or TRBV12-4 and TRBJ2-3; TRBD2 aligns across 13 bases. Trimming cost V 5 bases and J 9 bases; bases outside gene matches: 8. The CDR3 has 15 residues. For the CDR3, the DNA is TGTGCCAGCAGTGACGGACTAGCGGGAGTGGAAACGCAGTATTTT. Translating gives CASSDGLAGVETQYF.

The gene calls are TRBV24-1 and TRBJ1-5, with 7 nucleotides matching TRBD1. V was clipped by 5 bases and J by 0 bases; unmatched bases: 9. This CDR3 is 17 amino acids long. Germline lookup yields CDR1 KGHDR and CDR2 SFDVKD. The CDR3 region is CATSVFHRGYSNQPQHF. CDR3 in DNA: TGTGCCACCAGTGTTTTTCACAGGGGCTATAGCAATCAGCCCCAGCATTTT.

This clonotype was detected a few times. The chain uses TRBV19 and TRBJ2-2; 11 nucleotides align to TRBD2. Per germline, CDR1 LNHDA and CDR2 SQIVND (reference sequence). CDR3 length: 17 amino acids. The J segment lost 5 bases and the V segment lost 3 bases, leaving 8 bases of the junction unmatched. The CDR3 nucleotides are TGTGCCAGTAGTATGGTGGCACTAGCGGGAGAAACCGGGGAGCTGTTTTTT. Translation gives CASSMVALAGETGELFF.

In nucleotides, the CDR3 is TGTGCCAGCAGTTTCGGGGAGGCCGGGGAGCTGTTTTTT. It translates to CASSFGEAGELFF. This chain connects TRBV27 to TRBJ2-2; weak D call: TRBD2 (6 bases). V was clipped by 3 bases and J by 6 bases, with 8 bases between them. CDR3 size: 13 residues. From germline, CDR1 is MNHEY and CDR2 SMNVEV (reference sequence).

This clonotype turned up a few times. The V and J genes are TRBV19 and TRBJ2-7; D remains unclear. Germline loops: CDR1 LNHDA, CDR2 SQIVND (reference sequence). The CDR3 is 13 residues long. V lost 2 bases and J 2 bases, leaving 7 bases between the germline ends. The CDR3 DNA follows: TGTGCCAGTAGTATAAGGGTTACCTACGAGCAGTACTTC. Translated, it gives CASSIRVTYEQYF. The whole variable domain, remainder taken from reference TRBV19 and TRBJ2-7, is DGGITQSPKYLFRKEGQNVTLSCEQNLNHDAMYWYRQDPGQGLRLIYYSQIVNDFQKGDIAEGYSVSREKKESFPLTVTSAQKNPTAFYLCASSIRVTYEQYFGPGTRLTVT.